This is a list of T cell receptor beta chains from one sample in a study of Ad26.COV2.S vaccination and SARS-CoV-2 variants. Measured with immunoSEQ multiplex PCR; TCRdb has only the in-frame clones, and not every one. Of some 45,000 clones listed, 75% to 85% were seen once; the top ten hold around 47%. Specimen: peripheral blood, collected after recovery from COVID-19. These TCRs come from a human donor who had recovered from COVID-19. CDR3s include the opening cysteine and the closing phenylalanine or tryptophan. Each record gives: V gene, D gene, J gene, clone size, CDR3 protein, CDR3 DNA. D genes are given only for firm matches. For some rows the clone size is stated as once, few or many, or as a class when expanded; others skip it.

V: TRBV6-5; D: .; J: TRBJ1-1; size: once; CDR3: CASRTMGNTEAFF; DNA: TGTGCCAGCAGGACCATGGGGAACACTGAAGCTTTCTTT
V: TRBV9; D: TRBD2; J: TRBJ2-3; size: .; CDR3: CASSAASGSTDTQYF; DNA: TGTGCCAGCAGCGCCGCTAGCGGGAGCACAGATACGCAGTATTTT
V: TRBV2; D: .; J: TRBJ2-5; size: .; CDR3: CASRQRETQYF; DNA: TGTGCCAGCAGACAGAGAGAGACCCAGTACTTC
V: TRBV9; D: .; J: TRBJ1-3; size: .; CDR3: CASSAQGSSGNTIYF; DNA: TGTGCCAGCAGCGCCCAGGGGAGCTCTGGAAACACCATATATTTT
V: TRBV5-1; D: TRBD1; J: TRBJ1-4; size: .; CDR3: CASTTGGAGEKLFF; DNA: TGCGCCAGCACGACAGGGGGCGCAGGTGAAAAACTGTTTTTT
V: TRBV28; D: TRBD1; J: TRBJ1-5; size: .; CDR3: CASSFGRVQGRINQPQHF; DNA: TGTGCCAGCAGTTTCGGCCGGGTACAGGGGCGGATTAATCAGCCCCAGCATTTT
V: TRBV19; D: .; J: TRBJ2-3; size: .; CDR3: CASSFQGFSTDTQYF; DNA: TGTGCCAGTAGTTTTCAGGGGTTTTCCACAGATACGCAGTATTTT
V: TRBV24-1; D: TRBD1; J: TRBJ1-2; size: .; CDR3: CATSHRDRESLFFFGF; DNA: TGTGCCACCAGCCACCGGGACAGGGAATCTCTTTTCTTTTTTGGTTTC
V: TRBV27; D: .; J: TRBJ2-7; size: .; CDR3: CASSPRGFGDEQYF; DNA: TGTGCCAGCAGTCCTCGGGGGTTCGGGGACGAGCAGTACTTC
V: TRBV10-3; D: TRBD2; J: TRBJ2-2; size: .; CDR3: CAISSGAANTGELFF; DNA: TGTGCCATCTCTAGCGGGGCCGCGAACACCGGGGAGCTGTTTTTT
V: TRBV3-1/TRBV3-2; D: .; J: TRBJ2-1; size: .; CDR3: CASSRRRASYNEQFF; DNA: TGTGCCAGCAGCCGCAGGAGGGCCTCCTACAATGAGCAGTTCTTC
V: TRBV28; D: TRBD2; J: TRBJ2-1; size: .; CDR3: CASRRPPSGEGIF; DNA: TGTGCCAGCAGGCGGCCACCTAGCGGAGAAGGGATCTTC
V: TRBV5-1; D: .; J: TRBJ1-1; size: .; CDR3: CASSLAGGTAEAFF; DNA: TGCGCCAGCAGCTTGGCCGGGGGGACGGCTGAAGCTTTCTTT
V: TRBV9; D: TRBD2; J: TRBJ2-3; size: .; CDR3: CASSVVAGGADTQYF; DNA: TGTGCCAGCAGCGTAGTAGCGGGGGGAGCAGATACGCAGTATTTT
V: TRBV6-5; D: .; J: TRBJ1-2; size: .; CDR3: CASRGADNHGYTF; DNA: TGTGCCAGCAGGGGGGCGGACAACCATGGCTACACCTTC
V: TRBV18; D: .; J: TRBJ1-1; size: .; CDR3: CASSPPGAGGRNTEAFF; DNA: TGTGCCAGCTCACCACCGGGGGCCGGAGGGAGGAACACTGAAGCTTTCTTT
V: TRBV10-3; D: .; J: TRBJ2-1; size: .; CDR3: CAISDPGGKNNEQFF; DNA: TGTGCCATCAGTGATCCGGGCGGGAAGAACAATGAGCAGTTCTTC
V: TRBV19; D: .; J: TRBJ1-1; size: .; CDR3: CASSIHSSLTEAFF; DNA: TGTGCCAGTAGTATCCATTCCAGCTTAACAGAAGCTTTCTTT
V: TRBV5-1; D: .; J: TRBJ1-4; size: .; CDR3: CATGARGQVGEKLFF; DNA: TGCGCCACCGGAGCCCGAGGGCAGGTCGGTGAAAAACTGTTTTTT
V: TRBV11-2; D: TRBD1; J: TRBJ2-7; size: .; CDR3: CASSPDRVRTYEQYF; DNA: TGTGCCAGCAGTCCCGACAGGGTTCGTACCTACGAGCAGTACTTC
V: TRBV19; D: .; J: TRBJ1-1; size: .; CDR3: CATLTGRGQNTEAFF; DNA: TGTGCCACATTAACGGGCAGGGGCCAGAACACTGAAGCTTTCTTT
V: TRBV11-2; D: TRBD1; J: TRBJ1-1; size: .; CDR3: CASSQQGINTEAFF; DNA: TGTGCCAGCAGCCAACAGGGGATTAACACTGAAGCTTTCTTT
V: TRBV4-2; D: TRBD1; J: TRBJ1-4; size: once; CDR3: CASSQREDRDEKLFF; DNA: TGTGCCAGCAGCCAAAGGGAAGACAGGGATGAAAAACTGTTTTTT
V: TRBV12-3/TRBV12-4; D: TRBD2; J: TRBJ2-4; size: .; CDR3: CASSGGAYIQYF; DNA: TGTGCCAGCAGCGGGGGGGCCTACATTCAGTACTTC
V: TRBV20-1; D: .; J: TRBJ2-3; size: .; CDR3: CSASTVSTDTQYF; DNA: TGCAGTGCTAGTACAGTTAGCACAGATACGCAGTATTTT
V: TRBV2; D: .; J: TRBJ1-2; size: few; CDR3: CASTGGAGADYGYTF; DNA: TGTGCCAGCACCGGAGGGGCAGGGGCCGACTATGGCTACACCTTC
V: TRBV6-5; D: .; J: TRBJ1-5; size: .; CDR3: CASHGYSNQPQHF; DNA: TGTGCCAGCCACGGATATAGCAATCAGCCCCAGCATTTT
V: TRBV4-1; D: TRBD1; J: TRBJ2-1; size: once; CDR3: CASSQLGTGSYNEQFF; DNA: TGCGCCAGCAGCCAGCTAGGGACAGGCTCCTACAATGAGCAGTTCTTC
V: TRBV7-6; D: TRBD1; J: TRBJ1-3; size: .; CDR3: CASSSAGQGAGNTIYF; DNA: TGTGCCAGCAGCTCAGCCGGGCAGGGGGCTGGAAACACCATATATTTT
V: TRBV4-1; D: TRBD1; J: TRBJ1-1; size: once; CDR3: CASRTGRMNTEAFF; DNA: TGCGCCAGTCGGACAGGACGTATGAACACTGAAGCTTTCTTT
V: TRBV11-2; D: .; J: TRBJ1-1; size: .; CDR3: CASSLGGARMNTEAFF; DNA: TGTGCCAGCAGCTTAGGGGGGGCGCGGATGAACACTGAAGCTTTCTTT
V: TRBV4-1; D: TRBD2; J: TRBJ2-1; size: few; CDR3: CASSQRLAGLPPFF; DNA: TGCGCCAGCAGCCAAAGGCTAGCGGGCCTCCCCCCGTTCTTC
V: TRBV19; D: .; J: TRBJ1-1; size: .; CDR3: CASSITMNTEAFF; DNA: TGTGCCAGTAGTATAACGATGAACACTGAAGCTTTCTTT
V: TRBV24-1; D: .; J: TRBJ2-2; size: .; CDR3: CATSALTTGELFF; DNA: TGTGCCACCAGTGCCTTGACCACCGGGGAGCTGTTTTTT
V: TRBV7-2; D: .; J: TRBJ1-2; size: .; CDR3: CASSQNPGVANGYTF; DNA: TGTGCCAGCAGCCAAAATCCGGGCGTCGCAAATGGCTACACCTTC
V: TRBV10-3; D: TRBD1; J: TRBJ1-4; size: .; CDR3: CAIRVSTGRNEKLFF; DNA: TGTGCCATCAGAGTTTCGACAGGGCGTAATGAAAAACTGTTTTTT
V: TRBV4-1; D: TRBD2; J: TRBJ2-3; size: .; CDR3: CASSQVRTSGSFSTQYF; DNA: TGCGCCAGCAGCCAAGTACGGACTAGCGGGAGCTTCTCCACGCAGTATTTT
V: TRBV12-3/TRBV12-4; D: TRBD1; J: TRBJ1-6; size: .; CDR3: CASSGTLAGQLHF; DNA: TGTGCCAGCAGCGGGACCCTCGCGGGACAGCTCCACTTT
V: TRBV7-8; D: .; J: TRBJ2-5; size: .; CDR3: CASSLGAGRQETQYF; DNA: TGTGCCAGCAGCTTAGGTGCGGGCCGACAAGAGACCCAGTACTTC
V: TRBV7-8; D: TRBD1; J: TRBJ1-2; size: .; CDR3: CASSPGTGPYGYTF; DNA: TGTGCCAGCAGCCCCGGGACAGGCCCCTATGGCTACACCTTC
V: TRBV24-1; D: .; J: TRBJ2-2; size: .; CDR3: CATRGVGTGELFF; DNA: TGTGCCACCAGGGGCGTGGGGACCGGGGAGCTGTTTTTT
V: TRBV9; D: .; J: TRBJ2-2; size: .; CDR3: CASSAPRQRELFF; DNA: TGTGCCAGCAGCGCGCCGCGACAGCGGGAGCTGTTTTTT
V: TRBV24-1; D: .; J: TRBJ2-3; size: .; CDR3: CATSLQGGSTDTQYF; DNA: TGTGCCACCAGTTTGCAGGGCGGGAGCACAGATACGCAGTATTTT
V: TRBV20-1; D: .; J: TRBJ2-1; size: .; CDR3: CSASHQNEQFF; DNA: TGCAGTGCGAGCCACCAGAATGAGCAGTTCTTC
V: TRBV9; D: .; J: TRBJ2-7; size: .; CDR3: CASSRQRRDYEQYF; DNA: TGTGCCAGCAGTAGGCAGCGAAGGGACTACGAGCAGTACTTC
V: TRBV15; D: .; J: TRBJ2-2; size: .; CDR3: CATRGGVNTGELFF; DNA: TGTGCCACCAGAGGCGGGGTGAACACCGGGGAGCTGTTTTTT
V: TRBV25-1; D: .; J: TRBJ2-1; size: .; CDR3: CASRDYNEQFF; DNA: TGTGCCAGCAGGGACTACAATGAGCAGTTCTTC
V: TRBV24-1; D: .; J: TRBJ2-2; size: .; CDR3: CATSDLAAGPGELFF; DNA: TGTGCCACCAGTGATTTGGCGGCGGGGCCCGGGGAGCTGTTTTTT
V: TRBV5-5; D: .; J: TRBJ2-6; size: .; CDR3: CASSWTFSGANVLTF; DNA: TGTGCCAGCAGCTGGACATTTAGCGGGGCCAACGTCCTGACTTTC
V: TRBV6-5; D: .; J: TRBJ1-1; size: .; CDR3: CASNSGQLNTEAFF; DNA: TGTGCCAGCAACTCAGGACAGCTGAACACTGAAGCTTTCTTT
V: TRBV19; D: .; J: TRBJ1-5; size: .; CDR3: CASSMGNQPQHF; DNA: TGTGCCAGTAGTATGGGGAATCAGCCCCAGCATTTT
V: TRBV24-1; D: .; J: TRBJ1-2; size: .; CDR3: CATSDSGYGYTF; DNA: TGTGCCACCAGTGATTCAGGGTATGGCTACACCTTC
V: TRBV19; D: .; J: TRBJ2-2; size: few; CDR3: CASSKVRELFF; DNA: TGTGCCAGTAGTAAAGTACGGGAGCTGTTTTTT
V: TRBV2; D: .; J: TRBJ1-2; size: many; CDR3: CASNPEQGFYGYTF; DNA: TGTGCCAGCAACCCCGAGCAGGGTTTTTATGGCTACACCTTC
V: TRBV30; D: TRBD1; J: TRBJ1-5; size: once; CDR3: CAWSRTGGNQPQHF; DNA: TGTGCCTGGAGTCGTACAGGGGGCAATCAGCCCCAGCATTTT
V: TRBV5-1; D: .; J: TRBJ1-1; size: .; CDR3: CASSSTTPGTEAFF; DNA: TGCGCCAGCAGCTCCACCACCCCGGGCACTGAAGCTTTCTTT
V: TRBV27; D: TRBD1; J: TRBJ1-4; size: .; CDR3: CASSRDRSVEKLFF; DNA: TGTGCCAGCAGTCGGGACAGGTCCGTTGAAAAACTGTTTTTT
V: TRBV27; D: .; J: TRBJ1-5; size: .; CDR3: CASSHRDNQPQHF; DNA: TGTGCCAGCAGTCACAGGGACAATCAGCCCCAGCATTTT